These 21 T cell receptor beta chains were all obtained from the same sample, sequenced in a study of graft-versus-host responses after intestinal transplantation. Their target antigens are unknown. Assay used: immunoSEQ multiplex PCR; TCRdb lists only in-frame clones, some missing. The sample has 50,000 or so clones, about 90% seen once. Sequencing used unstimulated CD4+ T cells sorted from spleen or lymph node cells, obtained before transplant. These receptors came from a human donor who was the organ donor for an intestinal transplant.

The CDR3 is CASSTGQGYNEQFF. Here the CDR3 DNA reads TGTGCCAGCAGCACCGGACAGGGCTACAATGAGCAGTTCTTC. V gene TRBV7-2 combines with J gene TRBJ2-1; 8 bases line up with TRBD1. The V segment lost 5 bases and the J segment 3 bases; nucleotides outside the gene matches: 3. This CDR3 has 14 amino acids. From germline, CDR1 is SGHTA and CDR2 FQGNSA.

The count of this clone is one. This chain connects TRBV7-2 to TRBJ1-1, with D unresolved. Germline CDR1 SGHTA, CDR2 FQGNSA. Trimming left V 2 bases short and J 6 bases short, with 7 bases between. The CDR3 loop spans 12 amino acids. CDR3 bases: TGTGCCAGCAGCTTACAGGTCGCTGAAGCTTTCTTT. Amino acids: CASSLQVAEAFF.

This clone was seen more than once but under ten times. CDR3 sequence reads: CASSLAGGSYEQYF. The CDR3 coding sequence is TGTGCCAGCAGCTTAGCAGGGGGATCCTACGAGCAGTACTTC. The rearrangement joins TRBV7-9 to TRBJ2-7; possible D gene TRBD1, 6 bases. Per the germline V gene, CDR1 is SEHNR and CDR2 is FQNEAQ (reference sequence). The V end lost 0 bases, the J end lost 1 base, and 7 bases lay between the germline ends. This CDR3 is 14 amino acids long.

This chain uses TRBV28 with TRBJ1-4; D gene unclear. The CDR3 covers 16 residues. V lost 4 bases and J 8 bases, leaving 20 bases between the germline ends. Germline-derived CDR1 and CDR2 are MDHEN and SYDVKM. CDR3 sequence reads: CASSSPVDQRNEKLFF. The CDR3 nucleotides read TGTGCCAGCAGTTCCCCAGTCGACCAGAGGAACGAAAAACTGTTTTTT.

This clone was detected once. The chain is built from TRBV30 and TRBJ2-2; D might be TRBD1 (6 bases). The length of the CDR3 is 14 residues. The germline V gene encodes CDR1 GTSNPN and CDR2 SVGIG (reference sequence). V gave up 0 bases and J gave up 4 bases, with 9 bases separating them. The CDR3: CAWSVLRGTGELFF. DNA of the CDR3: TGTGCCTGGAGTGTACTCAGGGGCACCGGGGAGCTGTTTTTT.

The chain carries TRBV5-4 and TRBJ2-1; 12 positions match TRBD2. Germline V gene sequence: CDR1 SGHNT, CDR2 YYREEE (reference sequence). The trim removed 4 bases at V and 8 bases at J, leaving 7 bases unmatched. This CDR3 comprises 15 residues. The CDR3 sequence is CASSIETSGSDEQFF. CDR3 nucleotides: TGTGCCAGCAGCATAGAGACTAGCGGGAGTGATGAGCAGTTCTTC.

V and J are TRBV28 and TRBJ2-1, with 14 bases aligning to TRBD2. J gave up 9 bases and V 2 bases, and 3 bases lay outside the gene matches. The CDR3 runs 15 residues. Germline V gene sequence: CDR1 MDHEN, CDR2 SYDVKM. The DNA for the CDR3 is TGTGCCAGCAGTTTACCGACTAGCGGGAGGGGTGAGCAGTTCTTC. Its protein product is CASSLPTSGRGEQFF.

This chain joins TRBV10-3 and TRBJ2-7; D gene ambiguous. The germline V gene encodes CDR1 ENHRY and CDR2 SYGVKD. V was shortened by 2 bases and J by 6 bases, with 11 bases between the two germline ends. This CDR3 contains 13 residues. The CDR3 spells CAISEDPTAEQYF. CDR3 nucleotide sequence: TGTGCCATCAGTGAGGACCCCACTGCCGAGCAGTACTTC.

V usage is TRBV5-1 and J usage is TRBJ1-2, with 7 bases aligning to TRBD1. The germline V gene encodes CDR1 SGHRS and CDR2 YFSETQ. This CDR3 has 14 amino acids. V lost 1 base and J lost 4; bases outside the gene matches: 4. The CDR3 loop is CASSLRGDSYGYTF. The CDR3, as DNA: TGCGCCAGCAGCTTGCGTGGGGACAGCTATGGCTACACCTTC.

CDR3: CASKTSPSTDTQYF. CDR3 bases: TGTGCCAGCAAAACTAGCCCTAGCACAGATACGCAGTATTTT. The rearrangement joins TRBV6-1 to TRBJ2-3, with D maybe TRBD2 (6 bases). This CDR3 spans 14 amino acids. Looked up from germline, CDR1 is MNHNS and CDR2 is SASEGT. The ends were cut back, 7 bases at V and 0 bases at J, with 11 bases in the middle.

The V call is TRBV28, the J call TRBJ1-5, with D tentatively TRBD1 (6 bases). V was shortened by 6 bases and J by 7 bases, with 19 bases between the two germline ends. The germline CDR1 and CDR2 sequences are MDHEN and SYDVKM. CDR3 length equals 15 residues. CDR3 nucleotides: TGTGCCAGCAGCTCAGACAGGCCGTTAGGGCAGCCCCAGCATTTT. Its translation: CASSSDRPLGQPQHF. Full variable domain (rest looked up from reference TRBV28 and TRBJ1-5): DVKVTQSSRYLVKRTGEKVFLECVQDMDHENMFWYRQDPGLGLRLIYFSYDVKMKEKGDIPEGYSVSREKKERFSLILESASTNQTSMYLCASSSDRPLGQPQHFGDGTRLSIL.

The gene calls are TRBV7-9 and TRBJ2-2; no clear D. Germline V gives CDR1 SEHNR, CDR2 FQNEAQ (reference sequence). The CDR3 contains 14 residues. V shed 5 bases and J shed 1 base, with 8 bases lying between them. CDR3 bases: TGTGCCAGCAGCAATCCCAAGAACACCGGGGAGCTGTTTTTT. Protein: CASSNPKNTGELFF.

The V and J genes are TRBV6-7 and TRBJ2-2; 8 positions match TRBD2. TRBV6-7 is recorded as an ORF, its role being uncertain. V shed 6 bases and J 6 bases; nucleotides not matched to a gene: 9. The CDR3 spans 15 residues. CDR3 amino acids: CASRLQREYAGELFF. CDR3 coding DNA: TGTGCCAGCAGACTCCAGCGGGAGTACGCCGGGGAGCTGTTTTTT.

V gene TRBV6-5 combines with J gene TRBJ2-3; the match to TRBD2 covers 11 bases. CDR1 and CDR2 from the germline V gene are MNHEY and SVGAGI. The CDR3 extends over 14 amino acids. The J segment lost 4 bases and the V segment lost 4 bases, leaving 1 base of the junction unmatched. The CDR3 region has the DNA TGTGCCAGCAGTTCGGGACTAGCGGCAGATACGCAGTATTTT. Protein product: CASSSGLAADTQYF.

The CDR3 DNA follows: TGTGCCAGCAGGTCGAGCGGGAGGGTCTCCTACAATGAGCAGTTCTTC. Its translation is CASRSSGRVSYNEQFF. V gene TRBV28 combines with J gene TRBJ2-1; 10 bases are a match to TRBD2. J was trimmed by 0 bases and V by 6 bases; bases with no gene match: 5. The CDR3 is 16 amino acids. Germline V lookup: CDR1 MDHEN, CDR2 SYDVKM.

This clone appeared once. This chain joins TRBV5-6 and TRBJ1-2; D not resolved. The CDR3 covers 13 residues. The V gene's germline CDR1 is SGHDT and CDR2 YYEEEE. V was trimmed by 1 base and J by 8 bases, leaving 12 bases between them. CDR3 coding DNA: TGTGCCAGCAGCTTGTTCGGACCTCGCGGCTACACCTTC. It codes for CASSLFGPRGYTF. Based on the CDR3 plus reference TRBV5-6 and TRBJ1-2, the full variable domain is DAGVTQSPTHLIKTRGQQVTLRCSPKSGHDTVSWYQQALGQGPQFIFQYYEEEERQRGNFPDRFSGHQFPNYSSELNVNALLLGDSALYLCASSLFGPRGYTFGSGTRLTVV.

The sample holds one count of this clone. The J gene is TRBJ2-1, the V gene TRBV27; perhaps TRBD2 as D (6 bases). Germline CDR1 reads MNHEY; CDR2 reads SMNVEV (reference sequence). Trimming cost V 2 bases and J 7 bases, with 18 bases left between them. This CDR3 contains 16 residues. The CDR3 sequence is CASSLAGTRRRNEQFF. Here the CDR3 DNA reads TGTGCCAGCAGTTTAGCAGGGACTCGCCGGCGGAATGAGCAGTTCTTC.

The V call is TRBV9, the J call TRBJ2-2; tentatively, D is TRBD2 (5 bases). V was clipped by 2 bases and J by 5 bases, with 19 bases between them. CDR1 is SGDLS, CDR2 YYNGEE, per germline. This CDR3 is 17 amino acids long. DNA for the CDR3: TGTGCCAGCAGCGTTGGGCTACTAGACTCCTATACCGGGGAGCTGTTTTTT. It encodes CASSVGLLDSYTGELFF.

The rearrangement links TRBV2 to TRBJ2-7; TRBD2 matches at 10 bases. Per germline, CDR1 SNHLY and CDR2 FYNNEI. J was trimmed by 4 bases and V by 6 bases; bases with no gene match: 0. This CDR3 spans 12 amino acids. The CDR3 loop reads CASRTSGYEQYF. The CDR3 DNA reads TGTGCCAGCAGGACTAGCGGGTACGAGCAGTACTTC. Variable domain in full (rest from reference TRBV2 and TRBJ2-7): EPEVTQTPSHQVTQMGQEVILRCVPISNHLYFYWYRQILGQKVEFLVSFYNNEISEKSEIFDDQFSVERPDGSNFTLKIRSTKLEDSAMYFCASRTSGYEQYFGPGTRLTVT.

J is TRBJ2-3 and V is TRBV20-1; D is uncertain. CDR3 length: 11 residues. V shed 3 bases and J shed 2 bases, with 3 bases lying between them. Germline-derived CDR1 and CDR2 are DFQATT and SNEGSKA (reference sequence). The CDR3 DNA sequence: TGCAGTGCTAGTACCACAGATACGCAGTATTTT. Translated, it gives CSASTTDTQYF.

As concerns this clone: A junction end diverges from the germline sequence, so it may reflect a read error. The V gene is TRBV28, the J gene TRBJ2-6, with 9 bases that match TRBD2. Germline CDR1 is MDHEN and CDR2 is SYDVKM. The CDR3 is 18 amino acids. This CDR3 reads CASSLSGSGRGGANVLTF. The DNA of the CDR3 is TGTGCCAGCAGCTTATCAGGTAGCGGGAGAGGTGGGGCCAACGTCCTGACTTTC.